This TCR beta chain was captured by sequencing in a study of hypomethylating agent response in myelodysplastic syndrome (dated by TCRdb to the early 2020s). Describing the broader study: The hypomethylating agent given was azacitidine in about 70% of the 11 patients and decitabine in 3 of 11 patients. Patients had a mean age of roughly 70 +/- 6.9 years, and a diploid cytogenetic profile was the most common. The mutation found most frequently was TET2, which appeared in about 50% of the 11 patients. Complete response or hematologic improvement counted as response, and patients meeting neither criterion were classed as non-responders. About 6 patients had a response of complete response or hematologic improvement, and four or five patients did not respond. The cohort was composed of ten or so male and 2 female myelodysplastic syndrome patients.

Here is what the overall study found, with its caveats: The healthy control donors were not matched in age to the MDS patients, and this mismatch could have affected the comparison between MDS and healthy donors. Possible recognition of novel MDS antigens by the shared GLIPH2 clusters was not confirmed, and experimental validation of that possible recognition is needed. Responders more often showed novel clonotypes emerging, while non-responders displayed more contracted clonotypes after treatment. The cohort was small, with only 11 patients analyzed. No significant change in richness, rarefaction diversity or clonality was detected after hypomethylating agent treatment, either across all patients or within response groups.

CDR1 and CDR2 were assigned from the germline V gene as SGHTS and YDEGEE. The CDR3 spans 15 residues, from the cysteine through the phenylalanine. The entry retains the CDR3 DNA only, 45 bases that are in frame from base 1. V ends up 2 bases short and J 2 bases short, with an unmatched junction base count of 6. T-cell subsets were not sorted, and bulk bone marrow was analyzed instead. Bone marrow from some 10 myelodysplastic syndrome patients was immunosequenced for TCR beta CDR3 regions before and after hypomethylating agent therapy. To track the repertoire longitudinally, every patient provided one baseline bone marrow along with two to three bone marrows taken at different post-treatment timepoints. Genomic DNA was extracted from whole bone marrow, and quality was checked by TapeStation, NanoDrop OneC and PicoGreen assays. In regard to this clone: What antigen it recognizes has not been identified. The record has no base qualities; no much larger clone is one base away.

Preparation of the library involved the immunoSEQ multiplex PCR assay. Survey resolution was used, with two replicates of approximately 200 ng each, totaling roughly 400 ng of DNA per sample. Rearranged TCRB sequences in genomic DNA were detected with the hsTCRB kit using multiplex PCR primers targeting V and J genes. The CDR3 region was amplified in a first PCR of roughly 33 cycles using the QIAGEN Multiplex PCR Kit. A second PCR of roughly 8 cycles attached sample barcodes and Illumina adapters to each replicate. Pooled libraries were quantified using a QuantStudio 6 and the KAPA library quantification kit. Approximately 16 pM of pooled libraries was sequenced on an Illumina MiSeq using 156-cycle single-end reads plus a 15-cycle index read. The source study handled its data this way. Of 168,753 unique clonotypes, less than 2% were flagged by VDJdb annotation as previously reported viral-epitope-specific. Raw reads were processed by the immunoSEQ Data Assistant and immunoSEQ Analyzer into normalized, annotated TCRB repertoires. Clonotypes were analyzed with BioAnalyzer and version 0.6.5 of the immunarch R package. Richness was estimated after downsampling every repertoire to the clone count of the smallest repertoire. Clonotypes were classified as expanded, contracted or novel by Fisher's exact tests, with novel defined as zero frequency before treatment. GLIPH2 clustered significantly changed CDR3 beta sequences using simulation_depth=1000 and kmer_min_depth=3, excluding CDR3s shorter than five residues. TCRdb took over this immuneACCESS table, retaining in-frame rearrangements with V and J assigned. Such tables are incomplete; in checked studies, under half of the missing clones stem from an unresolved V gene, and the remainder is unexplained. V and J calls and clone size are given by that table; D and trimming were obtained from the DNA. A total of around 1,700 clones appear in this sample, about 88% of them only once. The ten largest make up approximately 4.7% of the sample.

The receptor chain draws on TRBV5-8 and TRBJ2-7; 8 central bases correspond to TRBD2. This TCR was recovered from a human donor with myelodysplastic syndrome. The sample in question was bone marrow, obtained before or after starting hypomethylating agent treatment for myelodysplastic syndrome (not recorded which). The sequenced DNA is TGTGCCAGCAGCTTCCGCCGGCGGGAGGCCTACGAGCAGTACTTC. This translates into CASSFRRREAYEQYF.